The T cell receptor beta chain under discussion was sequenced for a study of blood T cell repertoires in COVID-19 (dated by TCRdb to 2020 to 2021). The study in broad terms: Samples from collaborators originated in the United States, Italy and Spain and spanned both the acute and convalescent phases of COVID-19. The material from the prospective study consisted of cDNA or gDNA derived from T cells, B-cell-depleted T cells, or PBMCs. Subjects who had been exposed to COVID-19, were actively infected with it, or had recovered from it provided the deeply sampled blood TCRbeta repertoires that made up the dataset. The repertoires were released in a freely available public database intended as a resource for research on the immune response to SARS-CoV-2. Samples came from the ongoing ImmuneRACE study (first 160 participants) plus 1,254 subjects from 6 global collaborators. The sample metadata nearly always contained a de-identified subject ID, COVID-19 status, age in years and sex. Where HLA class I and class II types were available, the types were taken from metadata supplied by the sample provider, not from assay-based typing.

The V end gives up 4 bases and the J end 6 bases, leaving 16 bases in the junction not matched to a gene. Per the germline V gene, MNHNS is the CDR1 and SASEGT is the CDR2. The CDR3 measures 17 amino acids from cysteine to phenylalanine. Only the CDR3 part of the read is kept: 51 bases, read in frame from the first base. Overall study results and their limits: How much clinical and demographic metadata was included differed by source and by participant, and the metadata was provided uncurated.

The immunoSEQ Assay, a bias-controlled multiplex PCR, was used to amplify TCRbeta CDR3 regions from genomic DNA. The study's own analysis went as follows. Nucleated cell counts per sample were estimated from amplification of reference gene primers within the assay. Sequence reads were collapsed and filtered to measure the absolute abundance of every unique TCRbeta CDR3 rearrangement. For each sample, productive Simpson clonality was calculated by taking the square root of Simpson's diversity index across productive rearrangements. The table was pulled from immuneACCESS by TCRdb, which kept in-frame rearrangements only. Such tables lose some clones; where checked, under half of the loss comes from unresolved V genes, and the rest has no known cause. V, J and clone size were drawn from that table, and D and trimming were deduced from the DNA. The sample profile shows almost 250,000 clones; roughly 85% of them were found once. The top ten hold 9.1% of the sample.

In the prospective study, participants were roughly 18 to 100 years old, resided in 25 or so geographic areas of the United States, and were enrolled through a virtual design. In the prospective study, cohorts were assigned on the basis of participant-reported clinical history obtained from a screening survey and a study questionnaire. Each participant in the prospective study had whole blood, serum and a nasopharyngeal or oropharyngeal swab collected by mobile phlebotomists. Over a roughly 2-month period, participants in the prospective study had the option of providing additional blood draws and questionnaires. Before DNA extraction, prospective study blood samples were shipped either frozen or at room temperature. This clone was detected only once. Its antigen remains unidentified. Qualities for individual bases were not recorded, and no much larger clone is one base off.

The sample consisted of PBMCs or T cells enriched from blood (not recorded which). The TCR comes from a woman in her 50s with acute COVID-19. The chain employs TRBV6-1 and TRBJ1-2; TRBD1 matches 8 bases in the middle. This receptor has the CDR3 CASSGGAGGRYLDGYTF. The DNA reads TGTGCCAGCAGTGGAGGGGCAGGGGGCCGATATTTGGATGGCTACACCTTC.